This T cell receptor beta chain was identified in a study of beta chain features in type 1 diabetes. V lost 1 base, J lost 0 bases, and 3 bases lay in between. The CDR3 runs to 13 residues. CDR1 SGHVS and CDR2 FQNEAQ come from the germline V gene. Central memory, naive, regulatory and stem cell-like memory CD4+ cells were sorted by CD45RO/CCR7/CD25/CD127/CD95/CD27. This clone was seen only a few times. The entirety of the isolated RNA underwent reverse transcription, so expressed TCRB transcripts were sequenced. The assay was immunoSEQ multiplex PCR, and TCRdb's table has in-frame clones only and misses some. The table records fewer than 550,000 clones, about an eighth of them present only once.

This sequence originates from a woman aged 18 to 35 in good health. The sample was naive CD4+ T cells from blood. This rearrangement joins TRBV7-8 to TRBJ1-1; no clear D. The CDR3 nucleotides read TGTGCCAGCAGCTTAGAGCTGAACACTGAAGCTTTCTTT. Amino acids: CASSLELNTEAFF.